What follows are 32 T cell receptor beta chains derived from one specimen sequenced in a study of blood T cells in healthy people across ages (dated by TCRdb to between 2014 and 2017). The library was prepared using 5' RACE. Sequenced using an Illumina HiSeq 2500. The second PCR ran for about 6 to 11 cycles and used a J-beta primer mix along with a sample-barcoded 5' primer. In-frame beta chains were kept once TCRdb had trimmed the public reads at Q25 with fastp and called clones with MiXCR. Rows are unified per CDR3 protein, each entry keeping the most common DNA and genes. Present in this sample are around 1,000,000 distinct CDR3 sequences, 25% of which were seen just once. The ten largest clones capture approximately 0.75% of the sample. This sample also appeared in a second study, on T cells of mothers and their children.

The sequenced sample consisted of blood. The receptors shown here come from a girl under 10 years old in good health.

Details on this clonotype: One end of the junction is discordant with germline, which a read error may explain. CDR3 DNA: TGTGCCAGCAGTTTGAGGGGCGAATTT. Translating it yields CASSLRGEF. This chain joins TRBV12-3 or TRBV12-4 and TRBJ1-1; D is possibly TRBD1 (5 bases). CDR3 length equals 9 residues.

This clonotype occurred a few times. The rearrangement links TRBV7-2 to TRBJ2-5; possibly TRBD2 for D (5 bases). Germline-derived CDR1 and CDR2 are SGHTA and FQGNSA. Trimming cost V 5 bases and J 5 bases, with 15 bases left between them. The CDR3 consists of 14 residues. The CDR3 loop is CASSPLGELETQYF. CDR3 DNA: TGTGCCAGCAGCCCCCTCGGGGAGTTGGAGACCCAGTACTTC.

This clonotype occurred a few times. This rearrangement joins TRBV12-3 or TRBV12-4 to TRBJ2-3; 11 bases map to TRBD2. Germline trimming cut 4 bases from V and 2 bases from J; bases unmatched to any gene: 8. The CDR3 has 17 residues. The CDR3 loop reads CASSSNSGGAYTDTQYF. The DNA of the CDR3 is TGTGCCAGCAGTTCGAATAGCGGGGGGGCATACACAGATACGCAGTATTTT.

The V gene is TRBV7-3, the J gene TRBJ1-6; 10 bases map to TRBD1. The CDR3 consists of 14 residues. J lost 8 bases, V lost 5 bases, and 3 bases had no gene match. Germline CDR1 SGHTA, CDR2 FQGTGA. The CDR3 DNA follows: TGTGCCAGCAGCGGGACAGGGGATGATTCACCCCTCCACTTT. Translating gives CASSGTGDDSPLHF.

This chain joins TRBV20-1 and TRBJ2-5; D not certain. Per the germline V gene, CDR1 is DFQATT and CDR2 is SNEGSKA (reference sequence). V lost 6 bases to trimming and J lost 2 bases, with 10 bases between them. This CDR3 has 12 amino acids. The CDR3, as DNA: TGCAGTGCGGAAGCGCGTCAAGAGACCCAGTACTTC. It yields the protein CSAEARQETQYF.

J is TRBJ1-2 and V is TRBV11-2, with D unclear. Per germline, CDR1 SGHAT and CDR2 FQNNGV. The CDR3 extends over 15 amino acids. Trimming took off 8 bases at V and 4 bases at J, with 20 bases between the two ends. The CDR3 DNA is TGTGCCAGCGGCTATTCGGAGGGTATTTTCTATGGCTACACCTTC. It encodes CASGYSEGIFYGYTF. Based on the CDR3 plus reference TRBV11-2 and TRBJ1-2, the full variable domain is EAGVAQSPRYKIIEKRQSVAFWCNPISGHATLYWYQQILGQGPKLLIQFQNNGVVDDSQLPKDRFSAERLKGVDSTLKIQPAKLEDSAVYLCASGYSEGIFYGYTFGSGTRLTVV.

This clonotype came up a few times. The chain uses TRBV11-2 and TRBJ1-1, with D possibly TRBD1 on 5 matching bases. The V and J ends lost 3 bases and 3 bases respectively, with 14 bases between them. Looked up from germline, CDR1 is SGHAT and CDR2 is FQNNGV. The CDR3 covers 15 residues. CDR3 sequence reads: CASSFKGSRDTEAFF. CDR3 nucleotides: TGTGCCAGCAGCTTTAAGGGGTCCCGAGACACTGAAGCTTTCTTT. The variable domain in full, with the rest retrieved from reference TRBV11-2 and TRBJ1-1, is EAGVAQSPRYKIIEKRQSVAFWCNPISGHATLYWYQQILGQGPKLLIQFQNNGVVDDSQLPKDRFSAERLKGVDSTLKIQPAKLEDSAVYLCASSFKGSRDTEAFFGQGTRLTVV.

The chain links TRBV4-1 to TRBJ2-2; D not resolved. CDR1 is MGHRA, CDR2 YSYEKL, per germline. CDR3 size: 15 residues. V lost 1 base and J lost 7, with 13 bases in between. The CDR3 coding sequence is TGCGCCAGCAGCCAAGTCCTCATGGATGGCGGGGAGCTGTTTTTT. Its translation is CASSQVLMDGGELFF.

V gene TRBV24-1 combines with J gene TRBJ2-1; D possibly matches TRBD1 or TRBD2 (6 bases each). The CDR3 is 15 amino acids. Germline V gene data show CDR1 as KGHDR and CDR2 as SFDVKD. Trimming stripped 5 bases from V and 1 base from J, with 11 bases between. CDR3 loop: CATSGGAWSYNEQFF. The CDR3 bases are TGTGCCACCAGTGGGGGGGCTTGGTCCTACAATGAGCAGTTCTTC.

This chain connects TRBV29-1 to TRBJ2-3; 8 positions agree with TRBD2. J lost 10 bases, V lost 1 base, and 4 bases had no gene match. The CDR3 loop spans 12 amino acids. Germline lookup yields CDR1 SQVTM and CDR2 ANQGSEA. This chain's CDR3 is CSVEGGTSAQYF. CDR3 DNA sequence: TGCAGCGTTGAAGGGGGGACTAGTGCGCAGTATTTT.

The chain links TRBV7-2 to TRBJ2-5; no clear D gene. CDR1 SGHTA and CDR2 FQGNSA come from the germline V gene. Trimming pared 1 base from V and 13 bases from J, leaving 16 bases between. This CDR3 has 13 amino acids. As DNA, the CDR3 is TGTGCCAGCAGCTTAGAGCTGGGCGGCGAGCGGTACTTC. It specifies CASSLELGGERYF.

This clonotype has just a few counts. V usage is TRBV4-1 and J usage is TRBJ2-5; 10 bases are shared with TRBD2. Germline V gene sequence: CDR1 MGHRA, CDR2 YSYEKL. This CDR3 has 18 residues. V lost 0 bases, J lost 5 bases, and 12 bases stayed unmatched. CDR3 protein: CASSQEGLAGVIGETQYF. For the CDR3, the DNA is TGCGCCAGCAGCCAAGAGGGGCTAGCGGGAGTGATAGGGGAGACCCAGTACTTC.

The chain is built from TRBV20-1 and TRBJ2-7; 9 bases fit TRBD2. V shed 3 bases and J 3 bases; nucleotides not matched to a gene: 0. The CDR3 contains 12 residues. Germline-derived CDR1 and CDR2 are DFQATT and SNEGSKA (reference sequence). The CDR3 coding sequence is TGCAGTGCTAGGCGGGAGGGCTACGAGCAGTACTTC. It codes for CSARREGYEQYF.

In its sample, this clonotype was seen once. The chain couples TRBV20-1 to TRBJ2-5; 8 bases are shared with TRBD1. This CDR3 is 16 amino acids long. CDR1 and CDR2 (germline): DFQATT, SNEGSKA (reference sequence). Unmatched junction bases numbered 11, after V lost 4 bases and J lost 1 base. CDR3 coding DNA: TGCAGTGCTACAGGACAGGGCCAACCAGGCCAAGAGACCCAGTACTTC. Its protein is CSATGQGQPGQETQYF.

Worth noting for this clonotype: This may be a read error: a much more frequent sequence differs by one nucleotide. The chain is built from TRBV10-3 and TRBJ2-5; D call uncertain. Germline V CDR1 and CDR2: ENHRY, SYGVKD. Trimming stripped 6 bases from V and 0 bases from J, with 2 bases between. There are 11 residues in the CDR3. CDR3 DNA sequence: TGTGCCATCAGCAACCAAGAGACCCAGTACTTC. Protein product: CAISNQETQYF.

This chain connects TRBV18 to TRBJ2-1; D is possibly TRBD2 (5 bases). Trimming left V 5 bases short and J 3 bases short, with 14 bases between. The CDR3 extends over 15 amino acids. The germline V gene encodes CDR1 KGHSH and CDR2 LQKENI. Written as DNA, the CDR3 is TGTGCCAGCTCAGCCCCAGCGGACCACTACAATGAGCAGTTCTTC. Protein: CASSAPADHYNEQFF.

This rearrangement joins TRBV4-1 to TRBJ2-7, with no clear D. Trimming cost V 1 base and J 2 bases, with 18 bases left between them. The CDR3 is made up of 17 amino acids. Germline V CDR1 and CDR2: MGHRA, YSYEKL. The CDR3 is CASSQVLHGQPAYEQYF. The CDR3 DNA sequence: TGCGCCAGCAGCCAAGTATTACACGGGCAGCCTGCCTACGAGCAGTACTTC.

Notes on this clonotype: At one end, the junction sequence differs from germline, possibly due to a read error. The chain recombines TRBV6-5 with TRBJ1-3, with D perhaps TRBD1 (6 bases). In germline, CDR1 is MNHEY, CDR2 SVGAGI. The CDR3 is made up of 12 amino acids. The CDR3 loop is CASRGSGNTIYF. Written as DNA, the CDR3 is TGCGCCAGCAGGGGTTCTGGAAACACCATATATTTT.

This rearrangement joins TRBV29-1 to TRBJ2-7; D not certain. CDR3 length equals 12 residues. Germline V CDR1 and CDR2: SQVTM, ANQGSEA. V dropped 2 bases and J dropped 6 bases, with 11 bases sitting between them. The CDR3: CSVEYGSSEQYF. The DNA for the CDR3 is TGCAGCGTTGAATATGGATCGTCCGAGCAGTACTTC.

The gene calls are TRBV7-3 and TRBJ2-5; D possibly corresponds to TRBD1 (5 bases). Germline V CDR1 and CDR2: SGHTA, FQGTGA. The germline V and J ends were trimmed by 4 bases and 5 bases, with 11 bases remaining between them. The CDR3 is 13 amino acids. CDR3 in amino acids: CASSYGHTETQYF. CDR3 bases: TGTGCCAGCAGCTACGGACACACGGAGACCCAGTACTTC. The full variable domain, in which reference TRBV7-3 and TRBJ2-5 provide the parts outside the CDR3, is GAGVSQTPSNKVTEKGKYVELRCDPISGHTALYWYRQSLGQGPEFLIYFQGTGAADDSGLPNDRFFAVRPEGSVSTLKIQRTERGDSAVYLCASSYGHTETQYFGPGTRLLVL.

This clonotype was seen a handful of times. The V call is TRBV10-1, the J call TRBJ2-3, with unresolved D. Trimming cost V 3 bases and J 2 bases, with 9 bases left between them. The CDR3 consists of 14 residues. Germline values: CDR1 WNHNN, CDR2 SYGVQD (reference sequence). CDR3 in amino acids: CASSDSLNTDTQYF. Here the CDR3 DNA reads TGCGCCAGCAGTGACAGCCTTAACACAGATACGCAGTATTTT.

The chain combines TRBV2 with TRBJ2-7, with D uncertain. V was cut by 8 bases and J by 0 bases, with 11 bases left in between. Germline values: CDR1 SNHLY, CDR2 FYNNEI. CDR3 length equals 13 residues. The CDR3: CASCSGPSYEQYF. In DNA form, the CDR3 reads TGTGCCAGCTGTTCAGGTCCCTCCTACGAGCAGTACTTC.

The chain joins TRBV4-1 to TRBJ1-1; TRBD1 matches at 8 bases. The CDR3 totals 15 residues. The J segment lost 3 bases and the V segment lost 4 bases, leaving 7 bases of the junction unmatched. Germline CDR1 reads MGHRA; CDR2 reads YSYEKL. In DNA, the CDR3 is TGCGCCAGCAGCCTCCTACAGGGGGTGCACACTGAAGCTTTCTTT. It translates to CASSLLQGVHTEAFF.

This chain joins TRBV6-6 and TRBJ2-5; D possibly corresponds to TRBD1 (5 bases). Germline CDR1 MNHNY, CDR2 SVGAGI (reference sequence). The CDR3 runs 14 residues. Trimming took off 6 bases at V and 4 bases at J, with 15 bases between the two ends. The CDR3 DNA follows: TGTGCCAGCAGGATACCTCAGGGAAGAGAGACCCAGTACTTC. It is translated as CASRIPQGRETQYF.

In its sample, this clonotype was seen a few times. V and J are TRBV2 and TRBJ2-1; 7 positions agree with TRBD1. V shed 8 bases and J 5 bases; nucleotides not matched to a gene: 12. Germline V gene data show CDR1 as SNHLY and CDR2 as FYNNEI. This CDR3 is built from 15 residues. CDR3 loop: CASDRGDRDNNEQFF. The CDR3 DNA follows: TGTGCCAGCGATAGGGGAGACAGGGATAACAATGAGCAGTTCTTC.

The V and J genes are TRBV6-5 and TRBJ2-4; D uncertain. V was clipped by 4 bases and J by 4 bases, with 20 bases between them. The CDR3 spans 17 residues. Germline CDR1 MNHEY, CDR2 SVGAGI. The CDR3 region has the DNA TGTGCCAGCAGTTCCCCGGTTCGGAGCAACGGGAAAAACATTCAGTACTTC. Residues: CASSSPVRSNGKNIQYF.

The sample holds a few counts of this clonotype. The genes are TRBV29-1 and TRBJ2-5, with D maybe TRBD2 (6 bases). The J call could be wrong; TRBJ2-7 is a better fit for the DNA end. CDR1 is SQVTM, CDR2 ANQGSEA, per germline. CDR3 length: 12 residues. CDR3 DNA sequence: TGCAGCGTTCGGAGGGACTCCTACGAGCAGTACTTC. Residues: CSVRRDSYEQYF.

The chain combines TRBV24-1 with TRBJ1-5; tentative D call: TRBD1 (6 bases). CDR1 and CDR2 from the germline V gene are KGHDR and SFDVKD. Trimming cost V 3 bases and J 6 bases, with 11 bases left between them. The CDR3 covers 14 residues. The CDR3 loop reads CATSDSGGSQPQHF. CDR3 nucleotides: TGTGCCACCAGTGATAGCGGGGGCAGTCAGCCCCAGCATTTT.

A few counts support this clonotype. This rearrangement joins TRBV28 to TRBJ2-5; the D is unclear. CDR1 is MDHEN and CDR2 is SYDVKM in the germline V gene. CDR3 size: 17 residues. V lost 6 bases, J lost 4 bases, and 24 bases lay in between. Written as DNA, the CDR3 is TGTGCCAGCAGCCCACTTTTTGGTCAGCCCGACGGAGAGACCCAGTACTTC. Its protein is CASSPLFGQPDGETQYF.

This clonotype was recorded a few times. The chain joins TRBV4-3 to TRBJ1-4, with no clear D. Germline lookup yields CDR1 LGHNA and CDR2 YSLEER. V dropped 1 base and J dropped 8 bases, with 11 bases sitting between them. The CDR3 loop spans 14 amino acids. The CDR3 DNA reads TGCGCCAGCAGCCAAGGCCGGGAGGGCGAAAAACTGTTTTTT. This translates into CASSQGREGEKLFF.

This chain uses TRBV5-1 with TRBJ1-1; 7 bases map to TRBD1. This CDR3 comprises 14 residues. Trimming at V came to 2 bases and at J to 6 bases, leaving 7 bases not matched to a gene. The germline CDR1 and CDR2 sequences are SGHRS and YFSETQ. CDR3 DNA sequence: TGCGCCAGCAGCTTCGGCAGGGGGACCGCTGAAGCTTTCTTT. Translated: CASSFGRGTAEAFF.

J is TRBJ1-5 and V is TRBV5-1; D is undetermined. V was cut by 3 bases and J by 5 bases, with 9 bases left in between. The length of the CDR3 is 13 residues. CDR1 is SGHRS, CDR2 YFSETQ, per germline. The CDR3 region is CASSSEADQPQHF. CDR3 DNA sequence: TGCGCCAGCAGCTCGGAGGCGGATCAGCCCCAGCATTTT.